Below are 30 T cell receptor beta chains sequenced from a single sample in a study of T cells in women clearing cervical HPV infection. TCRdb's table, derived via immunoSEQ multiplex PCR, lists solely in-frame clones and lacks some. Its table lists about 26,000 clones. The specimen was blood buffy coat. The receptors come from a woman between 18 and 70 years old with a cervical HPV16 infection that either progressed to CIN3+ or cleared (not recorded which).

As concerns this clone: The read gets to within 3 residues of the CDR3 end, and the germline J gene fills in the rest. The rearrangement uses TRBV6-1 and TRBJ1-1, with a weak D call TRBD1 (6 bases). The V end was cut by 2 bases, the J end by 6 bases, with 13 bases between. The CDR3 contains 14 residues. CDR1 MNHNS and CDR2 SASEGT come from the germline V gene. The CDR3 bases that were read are TGTGCCAGCAGTGAACTCAGGGGTATGGCTGAA. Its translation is CASSELRGMAE. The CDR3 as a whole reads CASSELRGMAEAFF.

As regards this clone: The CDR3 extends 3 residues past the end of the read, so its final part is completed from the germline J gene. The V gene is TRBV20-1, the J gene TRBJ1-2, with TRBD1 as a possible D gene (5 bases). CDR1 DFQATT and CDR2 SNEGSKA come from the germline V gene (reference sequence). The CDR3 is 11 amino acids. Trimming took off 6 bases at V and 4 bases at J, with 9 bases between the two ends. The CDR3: CSANQGYGYTF. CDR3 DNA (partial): TGCAGTGCCAACCAGGGCTATGGC.

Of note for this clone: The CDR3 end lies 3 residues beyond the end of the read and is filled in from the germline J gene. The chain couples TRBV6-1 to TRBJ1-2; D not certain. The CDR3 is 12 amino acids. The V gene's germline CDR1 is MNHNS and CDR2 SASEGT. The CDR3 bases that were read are TGTGCCAGCAGTGAAGCGATCTACGAC. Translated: CASSEAIYD. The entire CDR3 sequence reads CASSEAIYDYTF.

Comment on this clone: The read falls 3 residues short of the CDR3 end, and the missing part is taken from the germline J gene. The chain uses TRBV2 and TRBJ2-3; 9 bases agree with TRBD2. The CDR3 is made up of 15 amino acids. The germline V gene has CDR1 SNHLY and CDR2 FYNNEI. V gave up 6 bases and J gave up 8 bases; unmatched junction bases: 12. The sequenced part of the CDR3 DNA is TGTGCCAGCAGCTTCCAGCGGGGGGAACAGGGTACG. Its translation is CASSFQRGEQGT. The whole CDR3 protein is CASSFQRGEQGTQYF. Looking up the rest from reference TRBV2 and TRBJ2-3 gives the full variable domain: EPEVTQTPSHQVTQMGQEVILRCVPISNHLYFYWYRQILGQKVEFLVSFYNNEISEKSEIFDDQFSVERPDGSNFTLKIRSTKLEDSAMYFCASSFQRGEQGTQYFGPGTRLTVL.

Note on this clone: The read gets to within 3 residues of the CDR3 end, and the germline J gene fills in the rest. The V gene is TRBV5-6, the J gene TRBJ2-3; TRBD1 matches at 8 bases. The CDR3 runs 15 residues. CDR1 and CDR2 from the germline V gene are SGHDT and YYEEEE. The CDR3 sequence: CASSSTGVSNQPQYF. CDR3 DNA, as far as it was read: TGTGCCAGCAGCTCGACAGGGGTGAGCAATCAGCCG. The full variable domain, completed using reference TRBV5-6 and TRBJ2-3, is DAGVTQSPTHLIKTRGQQVTLRCSPKSGHDTVSWYQQALGQGPQFIFQYYEEEERQRGNFPDRFSGHQFPNYSSELNVNALLLGDSALYLCASSSTGVSNQPQYFGPGTRLTVL.

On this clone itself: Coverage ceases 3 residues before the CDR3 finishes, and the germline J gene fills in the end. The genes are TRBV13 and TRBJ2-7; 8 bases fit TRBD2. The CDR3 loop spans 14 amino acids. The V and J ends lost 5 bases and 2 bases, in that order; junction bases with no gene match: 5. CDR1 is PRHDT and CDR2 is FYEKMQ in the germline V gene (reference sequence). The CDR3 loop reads CASSESRGAYEQYF. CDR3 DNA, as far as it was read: TGTGCCAGCAGCGAGTCGCGGGGGGCCTACGAG.

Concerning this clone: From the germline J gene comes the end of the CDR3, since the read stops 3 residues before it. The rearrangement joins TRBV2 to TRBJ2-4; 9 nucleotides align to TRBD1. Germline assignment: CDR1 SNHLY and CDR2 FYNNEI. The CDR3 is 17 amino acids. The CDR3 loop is CASSDPGDRDSNYGQYF. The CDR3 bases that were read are TGTGCCAGCAGTGACCCGGGGGACAGGGATTCTAACTATGGT.

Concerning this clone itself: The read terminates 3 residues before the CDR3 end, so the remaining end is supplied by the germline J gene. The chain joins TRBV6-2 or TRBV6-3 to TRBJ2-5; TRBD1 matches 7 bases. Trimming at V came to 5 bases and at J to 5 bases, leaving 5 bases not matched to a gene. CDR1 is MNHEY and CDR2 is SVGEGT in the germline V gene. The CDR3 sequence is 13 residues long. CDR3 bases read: TGTGCCAGCAGTAGGGGACAGCGGGAGACC. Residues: CASSRGQRET. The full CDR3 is CASSRGQRETQYF.

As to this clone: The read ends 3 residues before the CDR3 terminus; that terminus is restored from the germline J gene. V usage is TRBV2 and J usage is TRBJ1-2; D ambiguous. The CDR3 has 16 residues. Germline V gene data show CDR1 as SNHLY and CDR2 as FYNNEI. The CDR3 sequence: CASSENPTASEMDYTF. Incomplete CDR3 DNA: TGTGCCAGCAGTGAAAACCCCACAGCCTCCGAAATGGAC.

CDR3 sequence: CARRTGSSYGYTF. The DNA read from the CDR3 is TGTGCCAGGCGGACAGGGAGTAGCTATGGC. The chain uses TRBV2 and TRBJ1-2, with 8 bases aligning to TRBD1. The read stops 3 residues short of the end of the CDR3; the missing end is completed from the germline J gene. The V and J ends lost 9 bases and 4 bases, in that order; junction bases with no gene match: 7. From germline, CDR1 is SNHLY and CDR2 FYNNEI. CDR3 length: 13 amino acids.

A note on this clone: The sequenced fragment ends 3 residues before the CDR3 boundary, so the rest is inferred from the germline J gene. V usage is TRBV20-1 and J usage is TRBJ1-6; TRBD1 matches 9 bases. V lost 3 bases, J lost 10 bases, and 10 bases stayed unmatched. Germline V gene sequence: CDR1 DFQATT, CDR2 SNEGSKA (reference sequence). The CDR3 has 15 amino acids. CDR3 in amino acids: CSARSTGTGLSPLHF. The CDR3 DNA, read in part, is TGCAGTGCTAGGTCAACCGGGACAGGGTTATCACCC.

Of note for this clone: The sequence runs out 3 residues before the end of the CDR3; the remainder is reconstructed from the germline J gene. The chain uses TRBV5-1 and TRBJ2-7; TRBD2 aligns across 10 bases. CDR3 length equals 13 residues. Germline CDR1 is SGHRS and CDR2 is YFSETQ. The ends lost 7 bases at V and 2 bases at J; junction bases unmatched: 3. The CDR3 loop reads CASGTSDAYEQYF. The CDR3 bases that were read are TGCGCCAGCGGGACTAGCGACGCCTACGAG. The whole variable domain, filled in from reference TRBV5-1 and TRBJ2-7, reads KAGVTQTPRYLIKTRGQQVTLSCSPISGHRSVSWYQQTPGQGLQFLFEYFSETQRNKGNFPGRFSGRQFSNSRSEMNVSTLELGDSALYLCASGTSDAYEQYFGPGTRLTVT.

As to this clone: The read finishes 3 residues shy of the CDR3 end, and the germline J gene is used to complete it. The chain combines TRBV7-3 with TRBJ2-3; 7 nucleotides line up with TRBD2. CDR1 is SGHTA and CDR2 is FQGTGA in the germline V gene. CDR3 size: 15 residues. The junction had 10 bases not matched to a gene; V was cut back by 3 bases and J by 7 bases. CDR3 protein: CASSLASGAKNTQYF. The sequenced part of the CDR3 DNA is TGTGCCAGCAGCTTGGCCAGCGGGGCCAAAAATACG.

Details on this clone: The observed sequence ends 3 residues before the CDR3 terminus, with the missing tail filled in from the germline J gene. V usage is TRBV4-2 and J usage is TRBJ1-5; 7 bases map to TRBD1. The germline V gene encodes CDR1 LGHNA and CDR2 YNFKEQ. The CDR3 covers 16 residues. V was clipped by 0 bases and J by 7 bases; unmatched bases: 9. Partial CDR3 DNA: TGTGCCAGCAGCCAAGATAGGGACAGATCAACGCAGCCC. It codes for CASSQDRDRSTQP. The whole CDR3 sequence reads CASSQDRDRSTQPQHF.

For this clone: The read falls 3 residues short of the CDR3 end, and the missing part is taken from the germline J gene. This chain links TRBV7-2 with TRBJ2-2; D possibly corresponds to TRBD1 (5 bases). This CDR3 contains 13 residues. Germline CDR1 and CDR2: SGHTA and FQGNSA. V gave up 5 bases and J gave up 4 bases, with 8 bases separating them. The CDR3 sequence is CASSRTPTGELFF. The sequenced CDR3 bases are TGTGCCAGCAGCCGGACACCCACCGGGGAG.

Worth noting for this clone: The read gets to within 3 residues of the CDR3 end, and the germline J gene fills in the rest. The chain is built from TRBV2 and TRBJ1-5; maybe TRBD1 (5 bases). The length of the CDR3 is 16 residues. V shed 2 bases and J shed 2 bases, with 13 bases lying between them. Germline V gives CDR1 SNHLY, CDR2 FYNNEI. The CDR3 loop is CASSERARGGNQPQHF. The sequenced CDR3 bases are TGTGCCAGCAGTGAAAGGGCACGGGGGGGCAATCAGCCC.

The chain's CDR3 is CASSGTSGALKSGANVLTF. CDR3 bases read: TGTGCCAGCAGTGGGACTAGCGGGGCCCTGAAGTCTGGGGCCAACGTC. The gene calls are TRBV2 and TRBJ2-6; TRBD2 aligns across 12 bases. The DNA ends 3 residues before the CDR3 does, and the rest of the CDR3 is filled in from the germline J gene. The CDR3 extends over 19 amino acids. V was pared by 4 bases and J by 1 base, with 8 bases of the junction left unmatched. Germline CDR1 is SNHLY and CDR2 is FYNNEI.

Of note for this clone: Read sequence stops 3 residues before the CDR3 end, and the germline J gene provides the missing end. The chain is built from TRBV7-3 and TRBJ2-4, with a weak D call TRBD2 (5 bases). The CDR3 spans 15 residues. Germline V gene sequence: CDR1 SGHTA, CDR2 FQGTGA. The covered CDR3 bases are TGTGCCAGCAGCACCGGGGTCCTTCCTAACTATGGT. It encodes CASSTGVLPNYG. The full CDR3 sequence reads CASSTGVLPNYGQYF.

CDR3 DNA, as far as it was read: TGCGCCAGCAGCTTGACAGGGAGTCTAATGAACACTGAA. Its translation: CASSLTGSLMNTE. The full CDR3 sequence reads CASSLTGSLMNTEAFF. This chain connects TRBV5-1 to TRBJ1-1, with D possibly being TRBD1 (6 bases). The read is 3 residues too short to cover the CDR3 end, so that end is filled in from the germline J gene. The germline V and J ends were trimmed by 1 base and 0 bases, with 13 bases remaining between them. The CDR3 sequence is 16 residues long. Looked up from germline, CDR1 is SGHRS and CDR2 is YFSETQ.

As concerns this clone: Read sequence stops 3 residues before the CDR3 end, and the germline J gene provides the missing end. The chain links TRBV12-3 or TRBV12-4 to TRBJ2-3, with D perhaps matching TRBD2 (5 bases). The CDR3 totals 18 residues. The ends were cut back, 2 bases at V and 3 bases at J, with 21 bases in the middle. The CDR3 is CASSLNPPRVSSTDTQYF. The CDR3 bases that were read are TGTGCCAGCAGTTTAAACCCTCCGCGGGTATCAAGTACAGATACG.

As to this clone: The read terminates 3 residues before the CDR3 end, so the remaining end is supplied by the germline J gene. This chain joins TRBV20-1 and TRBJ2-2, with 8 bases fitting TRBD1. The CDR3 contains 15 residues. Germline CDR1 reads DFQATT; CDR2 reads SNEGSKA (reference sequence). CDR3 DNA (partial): TGCAGTGCTAGAGCCCCGGGACAGGTCACCTCACCG. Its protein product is CSARAPGQVTSP. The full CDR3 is CSARAPGQVTSPLFF.

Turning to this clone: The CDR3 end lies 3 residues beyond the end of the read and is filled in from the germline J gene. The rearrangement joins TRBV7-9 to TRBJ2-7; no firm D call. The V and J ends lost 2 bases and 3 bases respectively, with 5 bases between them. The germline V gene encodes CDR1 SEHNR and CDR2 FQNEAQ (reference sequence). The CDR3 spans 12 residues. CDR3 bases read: TGTGCCAGCAGCTTACAGGACTACGAG. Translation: CASSLQDYE. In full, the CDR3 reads CASSLQDYEQYF.

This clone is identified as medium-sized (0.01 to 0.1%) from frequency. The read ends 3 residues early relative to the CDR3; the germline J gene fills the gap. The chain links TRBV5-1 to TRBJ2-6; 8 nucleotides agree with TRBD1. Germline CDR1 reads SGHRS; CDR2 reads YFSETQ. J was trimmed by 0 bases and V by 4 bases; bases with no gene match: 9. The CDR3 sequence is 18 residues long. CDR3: CASSPSGTGVSGANVLTF. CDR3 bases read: TGCGCCAGCAGCCCATCCGGGACAGGAGTCTCTGGGGCCAACGTC.

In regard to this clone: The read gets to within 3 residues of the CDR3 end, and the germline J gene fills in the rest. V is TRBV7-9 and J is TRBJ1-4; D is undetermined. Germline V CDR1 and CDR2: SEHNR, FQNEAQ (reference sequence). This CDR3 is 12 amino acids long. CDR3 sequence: CASSFGPVKLFF. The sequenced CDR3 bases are TGTGCCAGCAGCTTTGGGCCGGTCAAA.

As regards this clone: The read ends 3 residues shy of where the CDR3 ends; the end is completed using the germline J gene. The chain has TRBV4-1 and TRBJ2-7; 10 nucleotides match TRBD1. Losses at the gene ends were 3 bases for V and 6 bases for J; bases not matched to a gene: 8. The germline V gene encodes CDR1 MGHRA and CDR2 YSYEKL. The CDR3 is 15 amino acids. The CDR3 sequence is CASSQAGTGVREQYF. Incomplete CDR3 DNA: TGCGCCAGCAGCCAGGCCGGGACAGGGGTTCGCGAG.

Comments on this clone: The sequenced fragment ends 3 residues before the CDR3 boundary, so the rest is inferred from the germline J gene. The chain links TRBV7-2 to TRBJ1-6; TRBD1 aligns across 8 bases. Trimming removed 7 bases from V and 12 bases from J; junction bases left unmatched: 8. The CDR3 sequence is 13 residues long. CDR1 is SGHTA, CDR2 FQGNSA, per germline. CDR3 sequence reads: CASTSTGGGPLHF. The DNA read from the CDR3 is TGTGCCAGCACGTCCACAGGGGGTGGACCC.

Partial CDR3 DNA: TGTGCCAGCAGCCCGGGACAGGGACGGTACGAG. Translated: CASSPGQGRYE. The entire CDR3 is CASSPGQGRYEQYF. The chain uses TRBV5-4 and TRBJ2-7; 9 nucleotides match TRBD1. The CDR3 is cut off 3 residues early in the read; its end comes from the germline J gene. CDR1 and CDR2 from the germline V gene are SGHNT and YYREEE (reference sequence). This CDR3 has 14 amino acids. V was pared by 4 bases and J by 4 bases, with 6 bases of the junction left unmatched.

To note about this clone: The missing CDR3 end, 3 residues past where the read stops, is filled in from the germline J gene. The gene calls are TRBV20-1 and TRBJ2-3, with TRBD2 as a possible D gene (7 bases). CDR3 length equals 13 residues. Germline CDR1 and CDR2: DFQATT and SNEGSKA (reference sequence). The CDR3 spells CSAPRGGEETQYF. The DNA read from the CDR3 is TGCAGTGCCCCGAGGGGGGGTGAAGAGACG.

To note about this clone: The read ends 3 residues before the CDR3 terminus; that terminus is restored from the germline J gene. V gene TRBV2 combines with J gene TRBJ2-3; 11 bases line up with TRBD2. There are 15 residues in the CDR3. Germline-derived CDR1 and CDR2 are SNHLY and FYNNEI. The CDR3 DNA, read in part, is TGTGCCAGCAGTGAGTCTAGCGGGGGGTTCGAAGCG. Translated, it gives CASSESSGGFEA. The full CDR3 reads CASSESSGGFEAQYF.

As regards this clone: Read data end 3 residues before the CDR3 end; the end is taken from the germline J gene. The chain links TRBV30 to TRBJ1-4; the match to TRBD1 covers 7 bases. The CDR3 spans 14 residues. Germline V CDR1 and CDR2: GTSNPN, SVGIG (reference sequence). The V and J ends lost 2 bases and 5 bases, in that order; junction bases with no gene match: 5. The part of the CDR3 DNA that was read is TGTGCCTGGAGTATGGCAGGGGGGAATGAAAAA. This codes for CAWSMAGGNEK. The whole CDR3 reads CAWSMAGGNEKLFF.